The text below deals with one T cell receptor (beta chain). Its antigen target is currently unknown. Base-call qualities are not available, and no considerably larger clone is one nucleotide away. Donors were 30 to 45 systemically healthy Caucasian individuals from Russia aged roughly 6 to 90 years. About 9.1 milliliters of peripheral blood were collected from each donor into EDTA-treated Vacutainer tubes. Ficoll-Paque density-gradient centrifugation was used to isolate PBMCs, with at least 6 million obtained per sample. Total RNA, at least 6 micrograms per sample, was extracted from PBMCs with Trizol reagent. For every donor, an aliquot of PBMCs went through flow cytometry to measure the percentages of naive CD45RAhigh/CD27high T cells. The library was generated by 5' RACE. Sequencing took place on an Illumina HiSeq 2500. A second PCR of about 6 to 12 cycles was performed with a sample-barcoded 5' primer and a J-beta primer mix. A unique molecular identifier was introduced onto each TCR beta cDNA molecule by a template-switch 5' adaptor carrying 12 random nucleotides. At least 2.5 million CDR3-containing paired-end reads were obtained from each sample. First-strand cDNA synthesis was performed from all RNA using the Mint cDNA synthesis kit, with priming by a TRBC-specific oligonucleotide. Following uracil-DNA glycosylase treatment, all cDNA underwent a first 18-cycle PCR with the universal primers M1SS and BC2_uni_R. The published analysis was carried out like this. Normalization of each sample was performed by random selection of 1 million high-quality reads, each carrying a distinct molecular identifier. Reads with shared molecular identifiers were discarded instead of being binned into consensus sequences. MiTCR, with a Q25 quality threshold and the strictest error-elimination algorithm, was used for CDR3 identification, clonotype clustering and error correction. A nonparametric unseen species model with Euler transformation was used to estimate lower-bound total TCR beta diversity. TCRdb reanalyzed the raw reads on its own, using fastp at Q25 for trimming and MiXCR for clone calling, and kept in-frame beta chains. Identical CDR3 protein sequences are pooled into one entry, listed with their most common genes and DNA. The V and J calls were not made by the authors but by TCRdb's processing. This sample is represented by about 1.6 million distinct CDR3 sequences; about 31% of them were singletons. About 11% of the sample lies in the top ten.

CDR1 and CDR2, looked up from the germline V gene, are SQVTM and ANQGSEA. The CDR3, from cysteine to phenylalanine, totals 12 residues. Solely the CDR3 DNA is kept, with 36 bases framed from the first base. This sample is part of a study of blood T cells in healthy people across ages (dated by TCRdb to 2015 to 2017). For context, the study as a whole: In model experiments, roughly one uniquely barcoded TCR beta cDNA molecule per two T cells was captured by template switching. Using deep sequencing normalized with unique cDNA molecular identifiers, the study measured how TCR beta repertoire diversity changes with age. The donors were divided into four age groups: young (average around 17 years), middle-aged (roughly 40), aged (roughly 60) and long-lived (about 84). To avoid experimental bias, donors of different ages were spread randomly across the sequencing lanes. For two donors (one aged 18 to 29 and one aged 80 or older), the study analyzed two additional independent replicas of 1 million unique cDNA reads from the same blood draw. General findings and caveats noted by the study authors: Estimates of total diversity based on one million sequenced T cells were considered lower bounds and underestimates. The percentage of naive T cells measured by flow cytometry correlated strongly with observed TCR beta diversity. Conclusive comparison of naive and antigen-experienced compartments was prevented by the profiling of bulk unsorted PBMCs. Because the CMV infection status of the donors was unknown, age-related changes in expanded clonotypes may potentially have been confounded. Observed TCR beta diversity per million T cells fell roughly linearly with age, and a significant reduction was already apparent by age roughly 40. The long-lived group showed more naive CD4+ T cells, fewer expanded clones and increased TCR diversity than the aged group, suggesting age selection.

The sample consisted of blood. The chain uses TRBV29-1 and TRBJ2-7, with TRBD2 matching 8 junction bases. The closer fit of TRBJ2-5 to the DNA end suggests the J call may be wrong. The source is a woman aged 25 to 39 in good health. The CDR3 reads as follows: CSVGRGGGTQYF. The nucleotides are TGCAGCGTAGGACGGGGGGGTGGGACCCAGTACTTC.